Listed below are T cell receptor beta chains from one sample, sequenced in a study of T cells in localized non-small cell lung cancer. Libraries were prepared by immunoSEQ multiplex PCR; TCRdb keeps only in-frame clonotypes and omits some of them. The table shows fewer than 35,000 clones, with around 94% occurring only once. The sequencing here drew on peripheral blood, taken before any cancer treatment. The source is a woman aged 40 to 75 with stage I lung adenocarcinoma. Both conserved end residues are part of each CDR3. Each record gives: CDR3 length, D gene, J gene, V gene, CDR3 protein, CDR3 DNA. The D gene is left open where the match is weak.

>13|.|TRBJ1-1|TRBV2
CASSEAGNTEAFF
TGTGCCAGCAGTGAAGCGGGAAACACTGAAGCTTTCTTT
>18|.|TRBJ1-2|TRBV5-6
CASSLGMGAGSGSNGYTF
TGTGCCAGCAGCTTGGGGATGGGGGCAGGGTCGGGTAGCAATGGCTACACCTTC
>15|.|TRBJ2-7|TRBV7-2
CASSLGSGRSYEQYF
TGTGCCAGCAGCTTAGGAAGCGGGCGCTCCTACGAGCAGTACTTC
>15|.|TRBJ2-5|TRBV5-1
CASSPVGSTAETQYF
TGCGCCAGCAGCCCCGTCGGGTCTACGGCCGAGACCCAGTACTTC
>12|.|TRBJ1-1|TRBV28
CASKSVNTEAFF
TGTGCCAGCAAGTCCGTGAACACTGAAGCTTTCTTT
>17|.|TRBJ2-2|TRBV4-3
CASSQGVGAANTGELFF
TGCGCCAGCAGCCAAGGAGTGGGCGCAGCGAACACCGGGGAGCTGTTTTTT
>15|.|TRBJ1-5|TRBV6-6
CASSYAGVSNQPQHF
TGTGCCAGCAGTTACGCGGGGGTTAGCAATCAGCCCCAGCATTTT
>12|.|TRBJ2-7|TRBV6-5
CASSSTSYEQYF
TGTGCCAGCAGTTCCACTTCCTACGAGCAGTACTTC
>17|.|TRBJ1-5|TRBV28
CASSLGGSTGLYQPQHF
TGTGCCAGCAGTTTAGGTGGGTCCACCGGCCTTTATCAGCCCCAGCATTTT
>13|.|TRBJ1-5|TRBV2
CASSERGLRPQHF
TGTGCCAGCAGTGAACGGGGTCTTAGGCCCCAGCATTTT
>14|TRBD1|TRBJ2-1|TRBV9
CASSVVGQGGEQFF
TGTGCCAGCAGCGTAGTTGGACAGGGCGGTGAGCAGTTCTTC
>13|.|TRBJ1-2|TRBV28
CASSLAEALSPYF
TGTGCCAGCAGTTTGGCAGAAGCCCTCTCCCCCTACTTC
>17|.|TRBJ1-3|TRBV4-3
CASSQAIGAGAGNTIYF
TGCGCCAGCAGCCAGGCAATAGGGGCGGGGGCTGGAAACACCATATATTTT
>15|.|TRBJ2-3|TRBV25-1
CASSTRRSSTDTQYF
TGTGCCAGCAGTACCCGACGCTCTAGCACAGATACGCAGTATTTT
>16|TRBD1|TRBJ1-5|TRBV27
CASSLLAGGGNQPQHF
TGTGCCAGCAGTTTATTGGCAGGGGGCGGCAATCAGCCCCAGCATTTT
>14|.|TRBJ1-5|TRBV28
CASSLSVGNQPQHF
TGTGCCAGCAGTTTATCGGTGGGCAATCAGCCCCAGCATTTT
>14|.|TRBJ1-4|TRBV4-3
CASSQGRRNEKLFF
TGCGCCAGCAGCCAAGGGAGGAGAAATGAAAAACTGTTTTTT
>16|.|TRBJ2-2|TRBV5-1
CASSLMAGPNTGELFF
TGCGCCAGCAGCTTGATGGCGGGGCCGAACACCGGGGAGCTGTTTTTT
>13|.|TRBJ1-3|TRBV7-2
CASSLVIGNTIYF
TGTGCCAGCAGCTTAGTAATCGGAAACACCATATATTTT
>15|.|TRBJ2-3|TRBV6-5
CASSYGDSSTDTQYF
TGTGCCAGCAGTTACGGCGACAGTAGTACAGATACGCAGTATTTT
>15|.|TRBJ1-5|TRBV19
CASSIYRGRDQPQHF
TGTGCCAGTAGTATATATCGTGGCCGGGATCAGCCCCAGCATTTT
>14|.|TRBJ1-2|TRBV28
CASSLYNRAAGYTF
TGTGCCAGCAGTTTATATAACAGGGCGGCCGGCTACACCTTC